The sequence of this T cell receptor (beta chain) was determined in a study of blood T cell repertoires in COVID-19 (dated by TCRdb to the early 2020s). As for the study more broadly: Collaborator samples came from the United States, Italy and Spain and covered acute and convalescent phases of COVID-19. The material from the prospective study consisted of cDNA or gDNA derived from T cells, B-cell-depleted T cells, or PBMCs. Subjects who had been exposed to COVID-19, were actively infected with it, or had recovered from it provided the deeply sampled blood TCRbeta repertoires that made up the dataset. A freely available public database, intended as a resource for researchers studying the immune response to SARS-CoV-2, is where the repertoires were released. Samples were obtained from the ongoing ImmuneRACE study (first 160 participants) and from over 1,000 subjects provided by 6 global collaborators. Nearly every sample came with metadata listing a de-identified subject ID, COVID-19 status, age in years and sex. Where available, HLA class I and class II types were obtained from metadata supplied by the sample provider rather than from assay-based typing.

Enrolling through a virtual design, the prospective study's participants ranged in age from roughly 18 to 95 years and lived across roughly 24 United States geographic areas. In the prospective study, participants were assigned to cohorts based on the clinical history participants reported in a screening survey and a study questionnaire. Recovered participants in ImmuneRACE Cohort 3 were defined by two consecutive negative NP/OP PCR tests, clearance by a healthcare professional, or resolution of symptoms. In the prospective study, mobile phlebotomists collected whole blood, serum and a nasopharyngeal or oropharyngeal swab from each participant. Over a roughly 2-month period, participants in the prospective study had the option of providing additional blood draws and questionnaires. Blood samples from the prospective study were shipped frozen or at room temperature prior to DNA extraction. V sheds 6 bases and J sheds 4 bases, leaving 16 bases between their ends. The CDR3 sequence holds 15 residues, the cysteine and phenylalanine included. The only DNA kept is the CDR3, 45 bases in frame from the first base. In the germline V gene (reference sequence), CDR1 corresponds to MNHEY and CDR2 to SMNVEV.

The immunoSEQ Assay, a bias-controlled multiplex PCR, was used to amplify TCRbeta CDR3 regions from genomic DNA. The authors' pipeline ran thus. Nucleated cell counts per sample were estimated from amplification of reference gene primers within the assay. Sequence reads were collapsed and filtered to measure the absolute abundance of every unique TCRbeta CDR3 rearrangement. Productive Simpson clonality was computed per sample as the square root of Simpson's diversity index over productive rearrangements. Drawn from immuneACCESS, this table holds only the in-frame rearrangements with V and J called that TCRdb kept. Clones are partly lost; checked studies trace under half to an unresolved V gene and leave the rest unexplained. The V and J calls and clone size were taken over from that table, and D and trimming were inferred from the DNA. The sample yields nearly 200,000 clones; roughly 90% were counted once. Jointly, the top ten make up about 8.1% of the sample.

This clone was detected only once. No cognate antigen has been identified for it. Qualities for individual bases were not recorded, and no much larger clone is one base off. The study at large found these results: How much clinical and demographic metadata was included differed by source and by participant, and the metadata was provided uncurated.

The chain links TRBV27 with TRBJ1-3; 5 matching bases give a weak D call of TRBD1. The sequenced sample consisted of PBMCs or T cells enriched from blood (not recorded which). The clonotype originates from a woman under 30 who had recovered from COVID-19. This receptor carries the CDR3 CASRSLGASGNTIYF. The nucleotide sequence reads TGTGCCAGCAGGTCGCTAGGGGCCTCGGGAAACACCATATATTTT.